This TCR beta chain is from a study of tumor and adjacent non-tumor tissue in lung cancer. Study overall: Histology: under 15 adenocarcinoma, 2 squamous cell carcinoma, 1 small cell lung cancer. Each sample yielded a few million productive TCRbeta reads on average. Study-level findings and limits: TCR diversity was significantly greater in tumor than normal lung tissue.

With respect to this clonotype: Its antigen is undetermined. Without the conserved terminal phenylalanine or tryptophan, this CDR3 likely stems from a read error.

The CDR3 spans 12 residues. Trimming shortened V by 4 bases and J by 6 bases, and 10 bases separated the two germline ends. CDR1 and CDR2 (germline): SEHNR, FQNEAQ (reference sequence). Three rounds of nested PCR, following a modified ARM-PCR protocol, produced the TCRbeta library. TCRdb reprocessed the multiplex PCR reads via MiXCR and lists one record per CDR3 protein. The sample holds roughly 200,000 distinct CDR3 sequences; 70% to 75% are singletons and the top ten take under 30%. The template was RNA from unsorted bulk tissue. Sample: lung tumor tissue. This sequence joins TRBV7-9 and TRBJ2-7; D gene unclear. This clonotype originated in a man between 60 and 70 years old with non-small cell lung cancer. DNA of the CDR3: TGTGCCAGCAGCTCCCCTCTAAGCGAGCAGTACTAC. Protein: CASSSPLSEQYY.